Reported below is one T cell receptor (beta chain). Its target is not known. The CDR3 length is 12 residues. Germline V gives CDR1 SEHNR, CDR2 FQNEAQ (reference sequence). This entry belongs to a study of monozygotic twins with inflammatory bowel disease. Regarding the study as a whole: Repertoires of patients may have been made more variable by differing immunosuppressive treatments. There was no support for any single strong signal or clonotype associated with IBD.

For both chains, the TCRalpha and TCRbeta cDNA went through two nested PCRs of 16 and 9 cycles. TCRdb reprocessed the 5' RACE reads, keeping one entry per CDR3 protein, no DNA. Its table records some 210,000 distinct CDR3 sequences. The source of this sequence is a human donor with ulcerative colitis or Crohn's disease, or a healthy co-twin of an affected twin (not recorded which). The material sequenced was blood. V gene TRBV7-9 combines with J gene TRBJ2-1; TCRdb's D call of TRBD1 is untestable without DNA. The CDR3 here is CASSNRGHEQFF. The whole variable domain, remainder taken from reference TRBV7-9 and TRBJ2-1, is DTGVSQNPRHKITKRGQNVTFRCDPISEHNRLYWYRQTLGQGPEFLTYFQNEAQLEKSRLLSDRFSAERPKGSFSTLEIQRTEQGDSAMYLCASSNRGHEQFFGPGTRLTVL.